These 20 T cell receptor beta chains were sequenced from one sample in a study of regulatory T cells in long-lasting Graves disease (dated by TCRdb to the early 2020s). Library generation was performed with multiplex PCR. TCRdb names Illumina HiSeq 4000 as the instrument used. To build TCR beta libraries, CDR3 regions were amplified by Arm-PCR using iRepertoire HTBI primers. TCRdb passed the public sequencing reads through fastp at Q25 and MiXCR, retaining productive beta sequences. Records with the same CDR3 protein are collapsed into one entry carrying the most frequent genes and DNA. For this sample the table gives about 310,000 distinct CDR3 sequences, of which about 18% were detected only once. The ten largest clones add up to around 36% of the sample. The time point label, read with the paper, signifies: newly diagnosed GD, antithyroid drugs for less than 3 months. For both TCR sequencing and RNA sequencing, RNA was extracted from PBMCs using TRIzol.

Material: peripheral blood mononuclear cells (PBMCs), obtained at new diagnosis, from a patient treated with antithyroid drugs. Receptors were obtained from a female donor with Graves disease.

The sample holds many counts of this clonotype. CDR3 coding DNA: TGTGCCAGCAGTTTATTGACGGGGGGGGGAGATACGCAGTATTTT. This gives the protein CASSLLTGGGDTQYF. The V and J genes are TRBV28 and TRBJ2-3; 8 nucleotides match TRBD2. This CDR3 region has 15 residues. Germline values: CDR1 MDHEN, CDR2 SYDVKM. J gave up 5 bases and V 1 base, and 5 bases lay outside the gene matches.

This clonotype was seen repeatedly, ten times or more. The chain uses TRBV12-3 or TRBV12-4 and TRBJ2-1; 8 nucleotides agree with TRBD2. The CDR3 is 14 amino acids. V gave up 7 bases and J gave up 4 bases; unmatched junction bases: 6. The CDR3 DNA sequence: TGTGCCAGCAAGTTGCTAGCGGGTTACAATGAGCAGTTCTTC. This translates into CASKLLAGYNEQFF.

This clonotype was seen a handful of times. V is TRBV20-1 and J is TRBJ2-7, with 7 bases that match TRBD1. Germline lookup yields CDR1 DFQATT and CDR2 SNEGSKA (reference sequence). CDR3 size: 14 residues. V trimming: 6 bases; J trimming: 6 bases; junction bases outside the gene matches: 14. CDR3 sequence: CSAPETGSVGEQYF. DNA of the CDR3: TGCAGTGCCCCCGAGACAGGGTCGGTCGGCGAGCAGTACTTC.

This chain joins TRBV30 and TRBJ2-7, with 9 bases fitting TRBD1. Germline V lookup: CDR1 GTSNPN, CDR2 SVGIG (reference sequence). Losses at the gene ends were 3 bases for V and 5 bases for J; bases not matched to a gene: 2. The CDR3 runs 12 residues. In DNA, the CDR3 is TGTGCCTGGAGACAGGGGGCTCACGAGCAGTACTTC. It yields the protein CAWRQGAHEQYF.

This clonotype was detected ten times or more. V usage is TRBV5-1 and J usage is TRBJ1-2; D unresolved. Deletions cut 0 bases from V and 5 bases from J, with 8 bases between. This CDR3 is built from 13 residues. In germline, CDR1 is SGHRS, CDR2 YFSETQ. As DNA, the CDR3 is TGCGCCAGCAGCTTGGACGACTCATATGGCTACACCTTC. This translates into CASSLDDSYGYTF.

This clonotype was seen ten or more times. CDR3 nucleotide sequence: TGTGCCAGCAGCTTGAATAGCGGCGAGCAGTTCTTC. It codes for CASSLNSGEQFF. The gene calls are TRBV7-9 and TRBJ2-1; the D gene is possibly TRBD2 (6 bases). Trimming took off 3 bases at V and 10 bases at J, with 10 bases between the two ends. Germline V lookup: CDR1 SEHNR, CDR2 FQNEAQ (reference sequence). The CDR3 runs 12 residues.

The gene calls are TRBV18 and TRBJ1-3; possibly TRBD1 for D (5 bases). Trimming took 0 bases from V and 4 from J, leaving 10 bases between them. From germline, CDR1 is KGHSH and CDR2 LQKENI. This CDR3 is built from 15 residues. The CDR3 loop reads CASSPPSGHGNTIYF. CDR3 coding DNA: TGTGCCAGCTCACCACCTTCAGGGCACGGAAACACCATATATTTT.

As regards this clonotype: Given a much more abundant clone one base away, this may be a read error. The CDR3 here is CASSLGPTGNTIYF. The CDR3 nucleotides are TGTGCCAGCAGCTTAGGCCCCACTGGAAACACCATATATTTT. This rearrangement joins TRBV11-2 to TRBJ1-3; unclear D gene. CDR3 length: 14 amino acids. The V end was cut by 1 base, the J end by 2 bases, with 6 bases between. The germline V gene has CDR1 SGHAT and CDR2 FQNNGV.

This clonotype was seen a handful of times. V gene TRBV6-1 combines with J gene TRBJ2-1, with D possibly called TRBD1 or TRBD2 (5 bases each). The germline V and J ends were trimmed by 5 bases and 0 bases, with 14 bases remaining between them. Germline V gene sequence: CDR1 MNHNS, CDR2 SASEGT. The CDR3 is made up of 16 amino acids. As DNA, the CDR3 is TGTGCCAGCAGTCGGACCCGGGACGGCTCCTACAATGAGCAGTTCTTC. The encoded protein is CASSRTRDGSYNEQFF.

This clonotype was seen ten or more times. This sequence joins TRBV11-2 and TRBJ2-1; 10 bases line up with TRBD2. The CDR3 sequence is 13 residues long. Germline V gene sequence: CDR1 SGHAT, CDR2 FQNNGV. The CDR3 protein is CASGRSGRGEQFF. The CDR3 DNA is TGTGCAAGCGGGCGGAGCGGGAGGGGGGAGCAGTTCTTC.

To note about this clonotype: This may be a read error: a much more frequent sequence differs by one nucleotide. The chain has TRBV6-1 and TRBJ2-1; 12 bases are shared with TRBD2. The CDR3 spans 15 residues. The V gene's germline CDR1 is MNHNS and CDR2 SASEGT. In DNA form, the CDR3 reads TGTGCCACCAAACTAGCGGGGGGCTCCCACAATGAGCAGTTCTTC. Residues: CATKLAGGSHNEQFF.

This clonotype was found many times. The rearrangement uses TRBV20-1 and TRBJ2-7, with D perhaps TRBD2 (5 bases). The germline V and J ends were trimmed by 5 bases and 1 base, with 15 bases remaining between them. This CDR3 is 14 amino acids long. Germline-derived CDR1 and CDR2 are DFQATT and SNEGSKA (reference sequence). The CDR3, as DNA: TGCAGTGCTTCTCGTTCCGGACTTTCCTACGAGCAGTACTTC. Encoded protein: CSASRSGLSYEQYF.

A remark on this clonotype: This likely traces to a read error, being one base from a far larger clone. This sequence joins TRBV28 and TRBJ2-7, with no clear D. The V gene lost 8 bases and the J gene lost 7 bases, with 27 bases spanning the gap. The CDR3 is 16 amino acids. Germline V gene lookup returns CDR1 MDHEN and CDR2 SYDVKM. The CDR3 coding sequence is TGTGCCAGCCCACGAGCCTCCCTAAGCTCCTACAATGAGCAGTACTTC. Its translation is CASPRASLSSYNEQYF.

J is TRBJ2-5 and V is TRBV12-3 or TRBV12-4; 7 bases line up with TRBD1. CDR3 length: 15 residues. Germline trimming cut 0 bases from V and 3 bases from J; bases unmatched to any gene: 4. Written as DNA, the CDR3 is TGTGCCAGCAGTTTAGCCCTAGGACAGGAAGAGACCCAGTACTTC. Amino acids: CASSLALGQEETQYF.

This clonotype was seen at least ten times. The chain recombines TRBV6-2 or TRBV6-3 with TRBJ2-3; perhaps D is TRBD1 or TRBD2 (5 bases each). CDR3 length equals 13 residues. The germline gives CDR1 MNHEY, CDR2 SVGEGT. V was clipped by 4 bases and J by 0 bases, with 5 bases between them. The CDR3 spells CASSWDSTDTQYF. CDR3 nucleotides: TGTGCCAGCAGTTGGGACAGCACAGATACGCAGTATTTT.

This clonotype has at least ten counts. V and J are TRBV25-1 and TRBJ1-2; 7 nucleotides align to TRBD1. Per the germline V gene, CDR1 is MGHDK and CDR2 is SYGVNS. This CDR3 contains 13 residues. The J segment lost 7 bases and the V segment lost 5 bases, leaving 7 bases of the junction unmatched. CDR3 sequence reads: CASSKTTGSGYTF. The CDR3, as DNA: TGTGCCAGCAGTAAGACGACAGGGTCTGGCTACACCTTC.

In its sample, this clonotype was seen a few times. J is TRBJ2-2 and V is TRBV6-2 or TRBV6-3; no clear D. Trimming removed 5 bases from V and 3 bases from J, with 13 bases in between. The germline V gene has CDR1 MNHEY and CDR2 SVGEGT. The CDR3 consists of 15 residues. The CDR3 nucleotides read TGTGCCAGCAGTGAAAAGTGGGGTTACACCGGGGAGCTGTTTTTT. It specifies CASSEKWGYTGELFF.

This clonotype was seen repeatedly, ten times or more. V and J are TRBV2 and TRBJ1-2; D uncertain. Germline V lookup: CDR1 SNHLY, CDR2 FYNNEI. Between the trimmed V and J ends, which lost 7 bases and 2 bases, there was a span of 11 bases. The CDR3 length is 13 residues. The CDR3 region has the DNA TGTGCCAGCAAGCTAGACATCAACTATGGCTACACCTTC. Its translation: CASKLDINYGYTF.

This clonotype was detected ten times or more. This chain connects TRBV3-1 to TRBJ2-7; D is tentatively TRBD1 or TRBD2 (6 bases each). The germline CDR1 and CDR2 sequences are LGHDT and YNNKEL (reference sequence). Trimming shortened V by 6 bases and J by 5 bases, and 14 bases separated the two germline ends. The CDR3 is 13 residues long. The CDR3 DNA sequence: TGTGCCAGCAGAAAGAGGGGGGAGGACGAGCAGTACTTC. This sequence encodes CASRKRGEDEQYF.

This clonotype has a count of ten or more. The J gene is TRBJ2-4, the V gene TRBV19, with 7 bases identical to TRBD1. Per germline, CDR1 LNHDA and CDR2 SQIVND (reference sequence). This CDR3 spans 17 amino acids. V lost 4 bases, J lost 1 base, and 10 bases stayed unmatched. CDR3 sequence (DNA): TGTGCCAGTAGTACCTATAAAACAGGGGAGGCCAAAAACATTCAGTACTTC. Translated, it gives CASSTYKTGEAKNIQYF.